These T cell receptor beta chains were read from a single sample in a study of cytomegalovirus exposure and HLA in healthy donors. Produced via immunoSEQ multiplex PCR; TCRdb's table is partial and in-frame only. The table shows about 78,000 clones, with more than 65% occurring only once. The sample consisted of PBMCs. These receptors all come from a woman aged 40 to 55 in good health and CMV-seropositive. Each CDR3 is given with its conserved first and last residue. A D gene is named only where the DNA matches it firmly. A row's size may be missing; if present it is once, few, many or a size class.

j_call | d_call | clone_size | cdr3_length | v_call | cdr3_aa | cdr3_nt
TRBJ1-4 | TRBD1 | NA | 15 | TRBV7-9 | CASSLQGVSNEKLFF | TGTGCCAGCAGCTTACAGGGGGTATCTAATGAAAAACTGTTTTTT
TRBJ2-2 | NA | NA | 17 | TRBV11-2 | CASSLNSEAPNTGELFF | TGTGCCAGCAGCTTAAATAGCGAGGCTCCGAACACCGGGGAGCTGTTTTTT
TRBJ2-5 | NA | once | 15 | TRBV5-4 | CASSLQGAPQETQYF | TGTGCCAGCAGCCTACAGGGTGCACCCCAAGAGACCCAGTACTTC
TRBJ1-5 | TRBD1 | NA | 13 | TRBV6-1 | CALSDRANQPQHF | TGTGCCTTATCGGACAGGGCCAATCAGCCCCAGCATTTT
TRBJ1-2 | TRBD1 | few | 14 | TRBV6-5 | CASSFQGGRYGYTF | TGTGCCAGCAGTTTCCAGGGGGGCCGCTATGGCTACACCTTC
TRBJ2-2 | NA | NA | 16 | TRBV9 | CASSVQTGGDTGELFF | TGTGCCAGCAGCGTACAAACAGGGGGGGACACCGGGGAGCTGTTTTTT
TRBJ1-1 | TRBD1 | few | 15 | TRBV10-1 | CASSQTGGIDTEAFF | TGCGCCAGCAGTCAGACAGGGGGCATCGACACTGAAGCTTTCTTT
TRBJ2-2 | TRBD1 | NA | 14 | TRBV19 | CATGIGGNTGELFF | TGTGCCACCGGTATAGGGGGCAACACCGGGGAGCTGTTTTTT
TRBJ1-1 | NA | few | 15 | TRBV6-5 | CASSLTRQAYTEAFF | TGTGCCAGCAGCCTAACCCGACAGGCCTACACTGAAGCTTTCTTT
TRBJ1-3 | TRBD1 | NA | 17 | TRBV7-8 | CASSGRTGENSGNTIYF | TGTGCCAGCAGCGGTAGGACAGGAGAGAACTCTGGAAACACCATATATTTT
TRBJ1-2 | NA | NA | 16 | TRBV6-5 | CASSYSIKGPRYGYTF | TGTGCCAGCAGTTACTCGATTAAGGGGCCCCGCTATGGCTACACCTTC
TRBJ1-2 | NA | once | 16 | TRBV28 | CASSLSTSGTFYGYTF | TGTGCCAGCAGTTTATCGACATCGGGAACCTTCTATGGCTACACCTTC
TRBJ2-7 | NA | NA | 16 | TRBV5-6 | CASSLGIPGTSYEQYF | TGTGCCAGCAGCTTGGGTATTCCCGGGACATCCTACGAGCAGTACTTC
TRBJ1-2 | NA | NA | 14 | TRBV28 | CASSLRQTLYGYTF | TGTGCCAGCAGTCTCAGACAGACTCTCTATGGCTACACCTTC
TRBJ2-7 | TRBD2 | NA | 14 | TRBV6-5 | CASSSTSGSYEQYF | TGTGCCAGCAGTTCCACTAGCGGGAGCTACGAGCAGTACTTC
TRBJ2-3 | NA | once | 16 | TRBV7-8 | CASSLGFVGGTDTQYF | TGTGCCAGCAGCTTAGGGTTTGTCGGTGGCACAGATACGCAGTATTTT
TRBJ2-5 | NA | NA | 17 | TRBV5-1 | CASSLGDTGLLQETQYF | TGCGCCAGCAGCTTGGGGGATACTGGACTACTACAAGAGACCCAGTACTTC
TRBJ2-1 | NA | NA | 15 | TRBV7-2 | CASSPTVASYNEQFF | TGTGCCAGCAGCCCGACTGTTGCGTCGTACAATGAGCAGTTCTTC
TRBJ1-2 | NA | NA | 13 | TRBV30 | CAWTLGGNYGYTF | TGTGCCTGGACGTTGGGCGGGAACTATGGCTACACCTTC
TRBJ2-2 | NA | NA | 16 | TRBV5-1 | CASSLDGGGLAGELFF | TGCGCCAGCAGCTTGGATGGGGGCGGGCTTGCCGGGGAGCTGTTTTTT
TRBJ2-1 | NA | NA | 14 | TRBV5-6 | CASSLGGLYNEQFF | TGTGCCAGCAGCTTGGGTGGCCTTTACAATGAGCAGTTCTTC
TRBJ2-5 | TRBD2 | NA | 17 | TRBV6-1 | CASSDGLAGFSGETQYF | TGTGCCAGCAGTGACGGACTAGCGGGTTTCAGTGGAGAGACCCAGTACTTC
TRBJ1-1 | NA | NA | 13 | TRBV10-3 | CAISADRNTEAFF | TGTGCCATCAGTGCGGACAGGAACACTGAAGCTTTCTTT
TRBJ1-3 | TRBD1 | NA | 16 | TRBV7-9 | CASSLGQGASGNTIYF | TGTGCCAGCAGCTTAGGACAGGGGGCGTCTGGAAACACCATATATTTT